This T cell receptor (beta chain) was identified in a study of CD8+ T cells in alopecia areata. At the level of the study: Severity scores in treated patients reflected the percentage of scalp affected.

V lost 4 bases, J lost 0 bases, and 16 bases lay in between. The CDR3 covers 18 residues. CDR1 and CDR2 from the germline V gene are MGHRA and YSYEKL. Treatment meaning: oral pan-JAK inhibitor, 5-10 mg twice daily. PBMCs were stained for CD3, CD4 and CD8, and CD4+ and CD8+ T cells were sorted. Extracted RNA was reverse transcribed into cDNA, the sequencing template. The repertoire was sequenced with immunoSEQ multiplex PCR; TCRdb's copy has only in-frame clones and lacks some. The sample includes 150,000 to 200,000 clones, 50% to 75% seen only once; the top ten take 16%. Broader study findings: Tofacitinib significantly decreased scalp clonality and expanded CD8+ clones among top 100.

This clone was recorded only once. As yet, its antigen is unknown. The TCR sequence derives from a human donor with alopecia areata. The rearrangement joins TRBV4-1 to TRBJ2-6; possibly TRBD1 for D (5 bases). The sample consisted of CD4+ T cells sorted from blood, taken at approximately week 61, from a patient treated with tofacitinib. The CDR3 loop reads CASSPRDSRPSGANVLTF. Here the CDR3 DNA reads TGCGCCAGCAGCCCCCGCGACAGCCGCCCCTCTGGGGCCAACGTCCTGACTTTC.